This record covers a single T cell receptor (beta chain). This record belongs to a study of blood T cell repertoires in COVID-19. For the study at large: Researchers got acute and convalescent COVID-19 samples from the United States, Italy and Spain.

Profiling relied on immunoSEQ multiplex PCR, and the TCRdb table lists in-frame clones only, not all of them. This sample has some 80,000 clones, with about 89% found just once. Trimming took 4 bases from V and 0 from J, leaving 10 bases between them. Germline CDR1 reads LGHNA; CDR2 reads YSLEER. The CDR3 contains 15 residues. The chain recombines TRBV4-3 with TRBJ2-1; D is uncertain. The specimen sequenced was peripheral blood. This receptor was taken from a man aged 45 to 65 with active or convalescent COVID-19. This CDR3 is CASSLTVSSYNEQFF. For the CDR3, the DNA is TGCGCCAGCAGCCTTACAGTGAGCTCCTACAATGAGCAGTTCTTC.